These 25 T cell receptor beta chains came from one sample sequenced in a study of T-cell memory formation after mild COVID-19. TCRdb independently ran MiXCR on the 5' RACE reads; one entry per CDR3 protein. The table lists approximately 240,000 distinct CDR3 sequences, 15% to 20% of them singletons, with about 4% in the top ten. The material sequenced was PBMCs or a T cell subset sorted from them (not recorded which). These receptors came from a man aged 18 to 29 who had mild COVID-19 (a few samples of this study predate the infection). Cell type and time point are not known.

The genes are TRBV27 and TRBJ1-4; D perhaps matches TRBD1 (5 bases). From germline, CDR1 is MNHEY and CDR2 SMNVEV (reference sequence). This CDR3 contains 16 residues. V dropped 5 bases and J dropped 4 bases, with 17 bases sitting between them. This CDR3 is CASSPYLGGVNEKLFF. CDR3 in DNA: TGTGCCAGCAGTCCGTACCTCGGGGGAGTTAATGAAAAACTGTTTTTT.

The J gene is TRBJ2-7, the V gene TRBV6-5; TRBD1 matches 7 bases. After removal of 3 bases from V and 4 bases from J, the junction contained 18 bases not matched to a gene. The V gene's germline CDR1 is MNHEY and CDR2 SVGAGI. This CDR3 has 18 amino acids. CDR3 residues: CASSYQKVPGQMGYEQYV. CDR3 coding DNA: TGTGCCAGCAGTTATCAGAAAGTACCGGGACAGATGGGGTACGAGCAGTACGTC.

CDR3 residues: CASSSGTGVEEQYF. Here the CDR3 DNA reads TGTGCCAGCAGTTCCGGGACAGGGGTGGAGGAGCAGTACTTC. The V and J genes are TRBV6-1 and TRBJ2-7; 10 positions match TRBD1. The length of the CDR3 is 14 residues. CDR1 and CDR2 from the germline V gene are MNHNS and SASEGT. The V and J ends lost 5 bases and 7 bases, in that order; junction bases with no gene match: 8.

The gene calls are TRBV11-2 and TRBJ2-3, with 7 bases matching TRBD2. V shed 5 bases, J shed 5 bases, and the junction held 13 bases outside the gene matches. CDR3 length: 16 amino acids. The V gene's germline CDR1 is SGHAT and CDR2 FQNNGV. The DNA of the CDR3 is TGTGCCAGCAGCCCCGGGACTATTTCTGGCGGAGATACGCAGTATTTT. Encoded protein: CASSPGTISGGDTQYF.

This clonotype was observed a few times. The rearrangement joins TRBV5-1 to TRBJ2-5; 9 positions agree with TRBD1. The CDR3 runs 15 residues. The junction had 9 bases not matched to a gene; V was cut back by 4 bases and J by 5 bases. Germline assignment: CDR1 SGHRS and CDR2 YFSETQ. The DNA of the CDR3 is TGCGCCAGCAGCCAACCGGACAGGGGTGGCGAGACCCAGTACTTC. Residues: CASSQPDRGGETQYF.

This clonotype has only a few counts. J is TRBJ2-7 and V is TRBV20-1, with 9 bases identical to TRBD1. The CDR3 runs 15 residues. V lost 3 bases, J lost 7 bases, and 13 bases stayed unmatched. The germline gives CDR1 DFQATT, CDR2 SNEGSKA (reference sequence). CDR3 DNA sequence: TGCAGTGCTAGGCCGGGACAGGGTATAGGGTATGAGCAGTACGTC. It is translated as CSARPGQGIGYEQYV.

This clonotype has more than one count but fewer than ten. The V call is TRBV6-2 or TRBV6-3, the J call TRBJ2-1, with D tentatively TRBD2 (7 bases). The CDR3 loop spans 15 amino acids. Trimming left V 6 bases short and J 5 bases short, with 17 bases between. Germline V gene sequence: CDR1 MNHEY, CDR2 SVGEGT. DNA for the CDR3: TGTGCCAGCAGGGCCTGGGGGCGGGGGAACAATGAGCAGTTCTTC. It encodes CASRAWGRGNNEQFF.

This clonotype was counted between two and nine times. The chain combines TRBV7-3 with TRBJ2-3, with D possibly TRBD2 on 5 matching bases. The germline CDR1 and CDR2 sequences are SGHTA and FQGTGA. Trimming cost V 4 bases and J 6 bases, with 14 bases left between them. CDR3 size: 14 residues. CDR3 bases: TGTGCCAGCAGCTCCCTTAGCGCCTCGGATACGCAGTATTTT. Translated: CASSSLSASDTQYF.

The DNA for the CDR3 is TGCGCCAGCAGTGGCCCCTCACTAGCGGGGGGCTACTACGAGCAGTACGTC. It codes for CASSGPSLAGGYYEQYV. The chain couples TRBV10-2 to TRBJ2-7; 12 bases fit TRBD2. The germline CDR1 and CDR2 sequences are WSHSY and SAAADI. V dropped 4 bases and J dropped 3; count of bases not matched to a gene: 10. The CDR3 has 17 residues.

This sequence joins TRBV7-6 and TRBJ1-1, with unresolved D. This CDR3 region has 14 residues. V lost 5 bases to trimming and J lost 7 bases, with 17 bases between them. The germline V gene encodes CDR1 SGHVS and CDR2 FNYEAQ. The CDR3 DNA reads TGTGCCAGCAGCCCCAGGTCCGAAGGAGGTGAAGCTTTCTTT. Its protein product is CASSPRSEGGEAFF.

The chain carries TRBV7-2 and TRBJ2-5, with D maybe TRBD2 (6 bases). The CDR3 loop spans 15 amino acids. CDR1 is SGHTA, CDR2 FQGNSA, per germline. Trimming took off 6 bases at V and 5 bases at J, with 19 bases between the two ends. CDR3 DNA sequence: TGTGCCAGCAGTCCTACTAGCTCCCTAGGGGAGACCCAGTACTTC. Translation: CASSPTSSLGETQYF.

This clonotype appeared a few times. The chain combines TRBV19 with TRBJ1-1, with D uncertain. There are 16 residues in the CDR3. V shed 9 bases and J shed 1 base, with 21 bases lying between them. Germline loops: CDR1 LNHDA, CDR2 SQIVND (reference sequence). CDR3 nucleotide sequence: TGTGCCAGCAGCATCAGGAGGACGGCCCCGAACACTGAAGCTTTCTTT. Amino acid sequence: CASSIRRTAPNTEAFF.

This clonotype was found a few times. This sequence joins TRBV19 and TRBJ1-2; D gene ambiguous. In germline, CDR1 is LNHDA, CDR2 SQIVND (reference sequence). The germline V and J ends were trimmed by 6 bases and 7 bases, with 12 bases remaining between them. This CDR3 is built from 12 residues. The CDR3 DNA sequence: TGTGCCAGTAGAGCCCTCACACGTGGCTACACCTTC. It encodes CASRALTRGYTF.

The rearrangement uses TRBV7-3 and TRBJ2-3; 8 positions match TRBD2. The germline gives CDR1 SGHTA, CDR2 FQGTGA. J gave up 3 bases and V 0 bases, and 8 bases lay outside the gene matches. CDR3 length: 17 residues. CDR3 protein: CASSLTPAGGGTDTQYF. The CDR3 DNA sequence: TGTGCCAGCAGCTTAACGCCCGCGGGGGGTGGTACAGATACGCAGTATTTT.

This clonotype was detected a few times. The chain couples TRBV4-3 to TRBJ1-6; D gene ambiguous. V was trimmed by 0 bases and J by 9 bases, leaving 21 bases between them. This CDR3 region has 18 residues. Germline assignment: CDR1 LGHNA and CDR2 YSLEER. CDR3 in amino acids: CASSQEGHFQGRSSPLHF. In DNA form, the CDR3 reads TGCGCCAGCAGCCAAGAAGGGCACTTCCAAGGGAGAAGTTCACCCCTCCACTTT.

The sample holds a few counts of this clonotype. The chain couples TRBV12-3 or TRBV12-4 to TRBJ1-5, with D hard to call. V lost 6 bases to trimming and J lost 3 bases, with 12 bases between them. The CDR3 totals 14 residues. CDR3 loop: CASSFLNLNQPQHF. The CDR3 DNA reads TGTGCCAGCAGCTTCCTGAACCTCAATCAGCCCCAGCATTTT.

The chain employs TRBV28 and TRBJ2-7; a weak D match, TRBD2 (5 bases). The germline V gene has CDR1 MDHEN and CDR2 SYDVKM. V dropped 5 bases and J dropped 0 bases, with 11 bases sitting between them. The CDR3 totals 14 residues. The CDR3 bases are TGTGCCAGCAGTCAGCGGACGAGCTCCTACGAGCAGTACGTC. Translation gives CASSQRTSSYEQYV.

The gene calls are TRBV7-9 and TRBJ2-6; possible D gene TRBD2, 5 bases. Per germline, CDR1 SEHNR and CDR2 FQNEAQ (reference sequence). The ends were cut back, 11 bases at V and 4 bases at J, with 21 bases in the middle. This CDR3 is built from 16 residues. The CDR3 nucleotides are TGTGCCGCGAGCCGGGAAGCGACGAGGGGGGCCAACGTCCTGACTTTC. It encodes CAASREATRGANVLTF.

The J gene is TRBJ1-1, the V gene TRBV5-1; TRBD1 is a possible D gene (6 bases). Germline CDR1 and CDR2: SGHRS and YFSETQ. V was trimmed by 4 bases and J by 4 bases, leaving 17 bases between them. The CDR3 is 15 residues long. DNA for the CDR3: TGCGCCAGCAGCGACCCTGTACGAGGGGGCACTGAAGCTTTCTTT. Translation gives CASSDPVRGGTEAFF.

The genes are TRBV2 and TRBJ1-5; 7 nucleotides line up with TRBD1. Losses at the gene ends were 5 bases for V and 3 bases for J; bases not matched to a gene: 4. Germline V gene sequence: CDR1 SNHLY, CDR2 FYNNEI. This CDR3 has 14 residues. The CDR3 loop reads CASSQGQFNQPQHF. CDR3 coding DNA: TGTGCCAGCAGTCAGGGACAGTTCAATCAGCCCCAGCATTTT. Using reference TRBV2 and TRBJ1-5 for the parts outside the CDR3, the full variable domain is EPEVTQTPSHQVTQMGQEVILRCVPISNHLYFYWYRQILGQKVEFLVSFYNNEISEKSEIFDDQFSVERPDGSNFTLKIRSTKLEDSAMYFCASSQGQFNQPQHFGDGTRLSIL.

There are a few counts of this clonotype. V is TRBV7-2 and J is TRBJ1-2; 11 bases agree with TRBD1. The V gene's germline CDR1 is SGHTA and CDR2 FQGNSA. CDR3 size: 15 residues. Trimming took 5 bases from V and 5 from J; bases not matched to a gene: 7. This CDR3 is CASSRPGQGVYGYTF. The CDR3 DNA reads TGTGCCAGCAGCCGTCCGGGACAGGGGGTATATGGCTACACCTTC.

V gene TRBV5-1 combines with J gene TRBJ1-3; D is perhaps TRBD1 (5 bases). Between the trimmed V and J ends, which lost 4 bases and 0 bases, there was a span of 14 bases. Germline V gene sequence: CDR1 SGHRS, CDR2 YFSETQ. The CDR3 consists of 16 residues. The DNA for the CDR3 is TGCGCCAGCAGCCGGGACGGTTGGGGCTCTGGAAACACCATATATTTT. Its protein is CASSRDGWGSGNTIYF.

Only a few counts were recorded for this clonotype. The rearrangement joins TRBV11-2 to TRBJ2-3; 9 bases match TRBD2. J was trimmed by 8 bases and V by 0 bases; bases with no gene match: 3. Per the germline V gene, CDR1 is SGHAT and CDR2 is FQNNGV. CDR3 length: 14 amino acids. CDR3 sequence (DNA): TGTGCCAGCAGCTTAGAGCGGGGGGGCGGTACGCAGTATTTT. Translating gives CASSLERGGGTQYF. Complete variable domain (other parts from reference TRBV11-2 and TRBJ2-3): EAGVAQSPRYKIIEKRQSVAFWCNPISGHATLYWYQQILGQGPKLLIQFQNNGVVDDSQLPKDRFSAERLKGVDSTLKIQPAKLEDSAVYLCASSLERGGGTQYFGPGTRLTVL.

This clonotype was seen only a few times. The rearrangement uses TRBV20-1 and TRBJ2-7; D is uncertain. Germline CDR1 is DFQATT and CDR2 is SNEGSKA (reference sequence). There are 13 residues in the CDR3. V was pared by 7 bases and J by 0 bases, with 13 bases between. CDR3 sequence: CSGREASSYEQYV. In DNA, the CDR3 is TGCAGTGGGAGAGAAGCGAGCTCCTACGAGCAGTACGTC.

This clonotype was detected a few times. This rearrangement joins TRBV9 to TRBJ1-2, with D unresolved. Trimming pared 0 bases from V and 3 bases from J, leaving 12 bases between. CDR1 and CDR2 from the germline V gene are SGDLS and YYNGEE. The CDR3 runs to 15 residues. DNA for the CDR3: TGTGCCAGCAGCGTAGGACACTCCGGGGACTATGGCTACACCTTC. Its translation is CASSVGHSGDYGYTF. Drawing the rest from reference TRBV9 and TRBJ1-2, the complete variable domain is DSGVTQTPKHLITATGQRVTLRCSPRSGDLSVYWYQQSLDQGLQFLIQYYNGEERAKGNILERFSAQQFPDLHSELNLSSLELGDSALYFCASSVGHSGDYGYTFGSGTRLTVV.